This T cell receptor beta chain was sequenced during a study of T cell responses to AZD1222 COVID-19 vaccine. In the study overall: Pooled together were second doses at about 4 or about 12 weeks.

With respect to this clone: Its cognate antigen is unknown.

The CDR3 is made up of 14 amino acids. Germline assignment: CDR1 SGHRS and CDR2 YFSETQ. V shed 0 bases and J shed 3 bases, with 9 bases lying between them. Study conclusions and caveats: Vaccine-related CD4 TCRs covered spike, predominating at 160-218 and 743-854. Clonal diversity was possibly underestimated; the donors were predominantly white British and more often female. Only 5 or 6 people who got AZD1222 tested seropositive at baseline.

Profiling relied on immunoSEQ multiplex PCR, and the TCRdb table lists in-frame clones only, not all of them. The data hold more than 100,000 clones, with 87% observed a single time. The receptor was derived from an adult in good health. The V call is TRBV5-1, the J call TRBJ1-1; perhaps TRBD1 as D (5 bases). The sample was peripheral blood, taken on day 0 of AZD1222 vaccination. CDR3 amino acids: CASSLGTGDTEAFF. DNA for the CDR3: TGCGCCAGCAGCTTGGGTACAGGCGACACTGAAGCTTTCTTT.